The TCR beta chain under discussion was sequenced for a study of cytomegalovirus exposure and HLA in healthy donors (dated by TCRdb to about 2017). About the investigation overall: An earlier analysis of some 600 of the donors reported over 250 Gb of sequence data and about 120 million unique TCR beta sequences obtained from around 180 million T cells. About 300 gigabases of sequencing data and some 85 million unique TCR sequences were included in an early release covering over 600 HLA-typed donors. Of the roughly 400 genotyped donors, 65% to 90% were placed in the genetic ancestry cluster associated with self-reported Caucasian donors. The study aimed to test whether cataloging public T cell receptors could reveal signatures of past pathogen exposure. The T cell repertoires of 550 to 850 subjects were profiled by immunosequencing and related to cytomegalovirus serostatus. Along with the approximately 650-subject first cohort, a separate validation cohort of over a hundred different subjects was used. To predict cytomegalovirus infection status, the study combined high-throughput TCR immunosequencing, statistical association of individual TCRs with disease status, and machine learning. A later analysis re-examined previously published TCR beta repertoires from several hundred donors and added high-resolution HLA genotyping to investigate patterns of TCR occurrence. Rather than using new phenotypic data, the later analysis identified candidate immune exposures from TCR beta sequences and from how often those sequences occurred across donors. An earlier analysis of approximately 630 of the donors applied high-throughput TCR beta sequencing to assess whether each TCR beta V gene segment acted as functional or pseudogenic. Alongside the repertoire data, information on donor age, sex, ethnicity and CMV serostatus was compiled. In a later genetic analysis, genome-wide SNP genotypes for about 55% of the roughly 670 donors were used, and that subset was treated as a discovery cohort. Every discovery cohort repertoire had been produced on one sequencing platform. HLA typing included class I and class II loci at four-digit resolution. Typing coverage varied by locus: about 629-630 donors for A, B, C, DRB1 and DQB1; under 550 for DQA1; more than 600 for DPA1; around 490 for DPB1. Because of strong linkage in the cohort, 4 to 6 DR-DQ haplotypes were treated as single units for association and clustering. On average, around 240,000 unique TCR beta nucleotide sequences were sequenced per donor among fewer than 500 genotyped donors of the cohort, with about 19% of those sequences being non-productive. What the work shows at the level of the full study, not this receptor alone: While some public TCRs were present in many individuals, most TCR sequences turned up only very rarely across donors. A later analysis found that TCR association rates varied across HLA loci, with DRB1 alleles showing the most associated TCRs and HLA-C alleles the fewest. The only immune exposure information available for the cohort was CMV serostatus. A total of fewer than 200 TCR beta chains were listed by the study as associated with cytomegalovirus. Because counts were too low, roughly 16 rarely observed V segments, including chromosome 9 orphons, were excluded from the earlier analysis of several hundred of the donors. Sequencing depth was assumed to be roughly uniform across donors in the presence/absence analyses, though that assumption may not hold. Most CMV-associated TCR beta chains appeared to be HLA-restricted in a later analysis, and the HLA associations seemed to be driven largely by CMV exposure. When HLA alleles, especially DR and DQ, strongly co-occurred, TCR associations were difficult to assign to individual alleles. The authors suggested that the approach could potentially be extended to other disease states and immunological phenotypes. The cohort was sequenced for TCR beta chains only, and without alpha or paired-chain data the features that could be detected were limited. At a false discovery rate of 0.05, a later analysis linked under 20,000 TCR beta sequences to specific HLA alleles. Compared with the roughly 700-donor mean, donors in an Asian-associated ancestry cluster had fewer N-insertions in productive TCRs, according to a later genetic analysis. A later genetic analysis associated a missense DCLRE1C variant with V-gene and J-gene trimming of TCR beta chains, and an independent cohort replicated the association. Cytomegalovirus status was reported to be diagnosed by the classifier with high specificity and sensitivity in both the original and validation cohorts. Several of the top co-occurrence clusters appeared to be linked to parvovirus B19, influenza, CMV and Epstein-Barr virus, according to a later analysis. An earlier analysis of approximately 540 of the donors showed that most TCR beta V segments appeared in productive rearrangements either about 87% or about 30% of the time, which broadly matched IMGT annotations. A further reported finding was that TCR beta sequences accurately predicted the HLA-A and HLA-B alleles for most subjects in the first cohort. In a later analysis, HLA-associated TCR beta chains showed more clonal expansion and lower generation probabilities than non-associated chains that were equally common. Because some donors lacked HLA typing at each locus, the association tests relied only on the typed subset. Correlated functional status among segregating V segments might reflect linkage disequilibrium, but an unknown experimental factor could not be ruled out. Because the 87-base-pair reads could not distinguish some IMGT-functional V segments, including TRBV6-2 and TRBV6-3, those segments were excluded. In vitro tests confirmed that a few of the cytomegalovirus-associated TCR beta chains recognize cytomegalovirus antigens. A group of highly shared sequence variants was considered likely to be a technical artifact of the sequencing pipeline.

The library was prepared using the immunoSEQ multiplex PCR assay. For the multiplex PCR, a mixture combining 60 forward primers for TCR Vbeta segments and 13 reverse primers for TCR Jbeta segments was used. The CDR3 region of rearranged TCR beta genes was amplified from genomic DNA by a multiplex PCR assay. The amplified TCR beta libraries were sequenced on the Illumina HiSeq System as 87-base-pair reads. Per the source publication's procedure: Across the 500 to 850 repertoires, a later analysis counted 75 million to 90 million unique TCR beta chains, some 11 million of which were shared by at least two donors. To remove PCR and sequencing errors, raw reads were error-corrected and collapsed into unique sequences using a nearest-neighbor algorithm that merged closely related sequences. CDR3 sequences were aligned to IMGT reference sequences to assign V, D and J gene segments. For a sequence to be retained, a match of at least six nucleotides was required to both a V gene segment and a J gene segment. A rearrangement was called productive if the CDR3 had no stop codons and remained in frame with V and J, and every other rearrangement was called non-productive. Following IMGT convention, CDR3 was defined as the stretch from the second conserved V-encoded cysteine up to the conserved J-encoded phenylalanine. Sequences without an unambiguous match to a single V gene segment were excluded from the earlier analysis of about 600 of the donors. In an earlier analysis of approximately 590 of the donors, V segments were called functional above 56.7% productive rearrangements and were called segregating when the between-donor standard deviation exceeded 5%. A statistical classification framework was built for diagnosing cytomegalovirus status from the catalog of TCR beta chain sequences. In a later analysis, TCR nucleotide sequences were compared against IMGT/GENE-DB human TR gene sequences so that V and J genes could be assigned. The TCRdist pipeline was used in a later analysis to assign CDR3 sequences and most-parsimonious VDJ recombination scenarios. In a later analysis, each TCR beta chain was defined by its CDR3 amino acid sequence together with its V-gene family, and reads lacking a unique V-gene family were excluded. As a way to deal with suspected cross-contamination and a sequencing artifact, a later analysis dropped 450 to 600 nucleotide sequences that were highly shared and had low generation probability. A later analysis calculated a clonal expansion index for each public chain from normalized within-repertoire ranks of inferred template counts. A later analysis computed generation probabilities with a VDJ recombination model fitted to out-of-frame rearrangements, and checked the results against IGoR. In a later analysis, TCR-TCR, TCR-HLA and TCR-CMV co-occurrence was scored with hypergeometric tests, and a repertoire-size bias correction was applied to TCR pairs. In a later analysis, false discovery rates were estimated by permuting HLA or CMV assignments 20 times. In a later analysis, co-occurring TCRs were grouped using DBSCAN, and TCRdist sequence similarity was added for clustering within HLA-allele-positive subsets. Repertoires with fewer than 30,000 or more than 120,000 public chains were left out of co-occurrence clustering, as were about 5 repertoires with anomalous nucleotide sharing. TCRdb holds this immuneACCESS table with in-frame rearrangements only. Some clones are missing; in checked studies, unresolved V genes explain under half, and the rest has no known cause. V and J calls and clone size follow that table, whereas D and trimming were derived from the DNA. The sample table on file contains 80,000 to 95,000 clones. The leading ten clones occupy 1.1% of the sample.

Of note for this clone: Its antigen remains undetermined.

In total, roughly 710 healthy bone marrow donors made up the cohort. All cohort members were sampled while nominally healthy, although unrecorded immune exposures were likely present. The donor tested CMV seronegative, placing the donor among the 350 or so seronegative members of the cohort. Each donor provided a peripheral blood sample, and peripheral blood mononuclear cells were used for TCR beta sequencing. The Qiagen DNeasy Blood Extraction Kit was used to extract genomic DNA from the blood cell samples. According to the germline V gene (reference sequence), CDR1 reads SGHNT and CDR2 reads YYREEE. The CDR3 spans 14 residues, from the cysteine through the phenylalanine. Only the CDR3 region is kept as DNA, spanning 42 bases read in frame from base 1. Here V drops 4 bases and J drops 2 bases, and the junction holds 5 bases not matched to any gene.

The receptor's source is a woman in her 30s in good health and CMV-seronegative. The chain is encoded by TRBV5-4 joined to TRBJ1-2, with 7 bases aligning to TRBD1. The sample taken for sequencing was PBMCs. Read as DNA, the sequence is TGTGCCAGCAGCGTACAGACAGGGAACTATGGCTACACCTTC. This yields the protein CASSVQTGNYGYTF.